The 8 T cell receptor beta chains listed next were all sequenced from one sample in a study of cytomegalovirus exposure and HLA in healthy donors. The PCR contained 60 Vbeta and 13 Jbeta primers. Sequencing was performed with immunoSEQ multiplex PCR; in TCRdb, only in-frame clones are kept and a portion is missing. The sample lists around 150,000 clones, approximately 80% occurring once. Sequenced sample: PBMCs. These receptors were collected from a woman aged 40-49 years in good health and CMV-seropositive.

The CDR3 sequence: CASSPQGGANTGELFF. The CDR3 DNA is TGTGCCAGCAGCCCCCAGGGAGGTGCGAACACCGGGGAGCTGTTTTTT. This sequence joins TRBV7-6 and TRBJ2-2; the D gene is possibly TRBD2 (6 bases). The germline V gene has CDR1 SGHVS and CDR2 FNYEAQ. V lost 5 bases, J lost 0 bases, and 13 bases lay in between. CDR3 size: 16 residues.

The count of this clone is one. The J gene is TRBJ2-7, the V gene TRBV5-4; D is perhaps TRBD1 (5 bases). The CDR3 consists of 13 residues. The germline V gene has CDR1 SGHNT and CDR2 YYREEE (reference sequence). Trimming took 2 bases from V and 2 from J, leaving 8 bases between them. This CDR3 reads CASSFTGAYEQYF. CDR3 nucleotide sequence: TGTGCCAGCAGCTTTACAGGAGCCTACGAGCAGTACTTC.

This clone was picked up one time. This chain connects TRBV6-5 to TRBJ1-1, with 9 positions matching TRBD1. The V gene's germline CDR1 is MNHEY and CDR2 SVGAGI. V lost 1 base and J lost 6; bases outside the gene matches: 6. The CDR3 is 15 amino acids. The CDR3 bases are TGTGCCAGCAGTTACTTCGGGACAGGGAGAGCTGAAGCTTTCTTT. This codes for CASSYFGTGRAEAFF.

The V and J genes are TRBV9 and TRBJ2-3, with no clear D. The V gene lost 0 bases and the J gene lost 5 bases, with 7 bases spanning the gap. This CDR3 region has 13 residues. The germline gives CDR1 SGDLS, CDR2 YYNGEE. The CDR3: CASSVVDGDTQYF. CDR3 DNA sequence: TGTGCCAGCAGCGTAGTAGATGGAGATACGCAGTATTTT. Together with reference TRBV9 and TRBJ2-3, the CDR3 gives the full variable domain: DSGVTQTPKHLITATGQRVTLRCSPRSGDLSVYWYQQSLDQGLQFLIQYYNGEERAKGNILERFSAQQFPDLHSELNLSSLELGDSALYFCASSVVDGDTQYFGPGTRLTVL.

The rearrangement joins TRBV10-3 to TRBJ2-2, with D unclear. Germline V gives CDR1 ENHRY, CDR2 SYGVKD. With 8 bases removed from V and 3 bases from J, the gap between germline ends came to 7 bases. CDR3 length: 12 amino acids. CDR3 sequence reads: CAIGGDTGELFF. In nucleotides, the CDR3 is TGTGCCATCGGCGGAGACACCGGGGAGCTGTTTTTT.

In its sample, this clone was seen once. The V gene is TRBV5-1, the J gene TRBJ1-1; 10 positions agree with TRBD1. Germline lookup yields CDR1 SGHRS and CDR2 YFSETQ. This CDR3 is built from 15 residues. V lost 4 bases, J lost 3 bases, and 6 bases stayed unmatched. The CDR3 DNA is TGCGCCAGCAGCCCCCCGGACAGGGGGTACACTGAAGCTTTCTTT. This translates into CASSPPDRGYTEAFF.

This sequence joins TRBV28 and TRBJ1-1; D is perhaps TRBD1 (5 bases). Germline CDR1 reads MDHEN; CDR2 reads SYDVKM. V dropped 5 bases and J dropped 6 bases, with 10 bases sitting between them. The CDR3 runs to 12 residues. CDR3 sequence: CASSARAAEAFF. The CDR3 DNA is TGTGCCAGCAGTGCCAGGGCGGCTGAAGCTTTCTTT.

The CDR3 is CASTLSAERQGYNEQFF. CDR3 bases: TGCGCCAGCACCCTATCAGCCGAGAGACAGGGGTACAATGAGCAGTTCTTC. The chain joins TRBV4-3 to TRBJ2-1, with TRBD1 matching 8 bases. This CDR3 contains 17 residues. Germline assignment: CDR1 LGHNA and CDR2 YSLEER. V shed 7 bases and J 4 bases; nucleotides not matched to a gene: 15.